This paragraph reports one T cell receptor beta chain. Cells defined as naive were viable CD3+CD4+ or CD3+CD8+ and CCR7+CD45RA+CD45RO-CD95-CD27+CD28+. This sample is part of a study of T cells after posttransplantation cyclophosphamide. Germline CDR1 LNHDA, CDR2 SQIVND (reference sequence). V lost 5 bases and J lost 3, with 13 bases in between. The CDR3 consists of 14 residues. Some clones are missing from TCRdb's copy, which holds only in-frame ones; the method was immunoSEQ multiplex PCR. Counted here are about 31,000 clones, under 95% occurring once; the ten biggest clones make up roughly 0.25%. The sequenced sample was naive CD4+ T cells sorted from PBMCs. The rearrangement links TRBV19 to TRBJ1-2; a possible D gene is TRBD1 (5 bases). The origin of this receptor is a woman between 55 and 75 years old in good health, CMV-negative, and a related stem cell transplant donor. The CDR3 region is CASSPRQGDYGYTF. In DNA, the CDR3 is TGTGCCAGTAGTCCACGCCAGGGCGACTATGGCTACACCTTC.